This paragraph covers one T cell receptor beta chain sequence. This sample is drawn from a study of technical replicates of blood from a handful of donors. The germline V gene encodes CDR1 MNHNY and CDR2 SVGAGI (reference sequence). The CDR3 runs to 12 residues. Trimming removed 4 bases from V and 4 bases from J, with 8 bases in between. Profiling relied on immunoSEQ multiplex PCR, and the TCRdb table lists in-frame clones only, not all of them. The sample shows more than 45,000 clones, roughly 94% of them seen only once. This receptor was taken from a human donor in good health. Some clones in this sample may be carry-over from other donors' samples. The specimen was PBMCs. This rearrangement joins TRBV6-6 to TRBJ2-7; D unclear. Written as DNA, the CDR3 is TGTGCCAGCAGTTCCGACACATACGAGCAGTACTTC. It translates to CASSSDTYEQYF.